Below, 7 T cell receptor beta chains from the same sample are listed, as sequenced in a study of Tregs in tolerant kidney transplant recipients. This table comes from immunoSEQ multiplex PCR, and its TCRdb copy is limited to in-frame clones, with some not included. The sample carries around 50,000 clones, approximately 82% recorded once. Material for sequencing was CD4+ T cells from blood. The origin of the receptors is a human donor in good health.

The chain recombines TRBV7-3 with TRBJ1-1, with D tentatively TRBD1 (6 bases). This CDR3 contains 14 residues. Trimming removed 3 bases from V and 1 base from J, with 9 bases in between. Germline V gene data show CDR1 as SGHTA and CDR2 as FQGTGA. DNA of the CDR3: TGTGCCAGCAGCTTGGTGGGGGCGAACACTGAAGCTTTCTTT. Its translation is CASSLVGANTEAFF. Filled out from reference TRBV7-3 and TRBJ1-1, the complete variable domain reads GAGVSQTPSNKVTEKGKYVELRCDPISGHTALYWYRQSLGQGPEFLIYFQGTGAADDSGLPNDRFFAVRPEGSVSTLKIQRTERGDSAVYLCASSLVGANTEAFFGQGTRLTVV.

The chain combines TRBV7-6 with TRBJ1-5; D is uncertain. V shed 2 bases and J shed 11 bases, with 13 bases lying between them. The V gene's germline CDR1 is SGHVS and CDR2 FNYEAQ. CDR3 length: 13 amino acids. The CDR3 DNA reads as TGTGCCAGCAGCTTACAGCCCCTTGAGGCCCAGCATTTT. As protein: CASSLQPLEAQHF.

The chain links TRBV29-1 to TRBJ1-1; possibly TRBD1 for D (6 bases). The CDR3 is made up of 13 amino acids. V lost 6 bases, J lost 5 bases, and 16 bases lay in between. Per the germline V gene, CDR1 is SQVTM and CDR2 is ANQGSEA. The CDR3 region is CSVQALRGTEAFF. CDR3 coding DNA: TGCAGCGTCCAGGCTCTCAGGGGTACTGAAGCTTTCTTT.

The V gene is TRBV7-2, the J gene TRBJ2-7; 10 nucleotides agree with TRBD1. The CDR3 is 16 amino acids. The V gene end was trimmed by 3 bases and the J gene end by 1 base; junction bases not matched to a gene: 6. Germline-derived CDR1 and CDR2 are SGHTA and FQGNSA. CDR3 loop: CASSFGGQGKSYEQYF. As DNA, the CDR3 is TGTGCCAGCAGCTTCGGGGGACAGGGGAAGTCCTACGAGCAGTACTTC.

The chain recombines TRBV5-4 with TRBJ1-1; 8 bases match TRBD1. Per germline, CDR1 SGHNT and CDR2 YYREEE (reference sequence). The CDR3 has 16 amino acids. After removal of 4 bases from V and 4 bases from J, the junction contained 12 bases not matched to a gene. The CDR3: CASSLDRAKEGTEAFF. For the CDR3, the DNA is TGTGCCAGCAGCCTGGACAGGGCAAAGGAGGGCACTGAAGCTTTCTTT.

The V gene is TRBV6-6, the J gene TRBJ1-3; possible D gene TRBD1, 5 bases. The germline V and J ends were trimmed by 2 bases and 2 bases, with 10 bases remaining between them. The CDR3 is 15 amino acids. Germline V gene lookup returns CDR1 MNHNY and CDR2 SVGAGI (reference sequence). This CDR3 reads CASSYGGDAGNTIYF. DNA of the CDR3: TGTGCCAGCAGTTACGGGGGGGATGCTGGAAACACCATATATTTT.

The chain joins TRBV18 to TRBJ1-2, with 7 bases lining up with TRBD1. Looked up from germline, CDR1 is KGHSH and CDR2 is LQKENI. This CDR3 comprises 13 residues. The V gene end was trimmed by 4 bases and the J gene end by 4 bases; junction bases not matched to a gene: 3. The CDR3 sequence is CASSRDRLYGYTF. CDR3 nucleotide sequence: TGTGCCAGCTCACGGGACAGACTCTATGGCTACACCTTC.